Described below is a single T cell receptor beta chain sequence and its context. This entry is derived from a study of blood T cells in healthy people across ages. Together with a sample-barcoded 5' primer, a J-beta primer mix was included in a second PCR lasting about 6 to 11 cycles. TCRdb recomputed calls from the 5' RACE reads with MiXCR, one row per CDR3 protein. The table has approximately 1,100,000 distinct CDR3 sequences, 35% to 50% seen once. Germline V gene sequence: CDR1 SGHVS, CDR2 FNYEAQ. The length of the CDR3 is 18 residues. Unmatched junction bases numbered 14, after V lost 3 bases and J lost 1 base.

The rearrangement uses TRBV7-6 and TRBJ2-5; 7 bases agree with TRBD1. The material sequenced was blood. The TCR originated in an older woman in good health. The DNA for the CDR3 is TGTGCCAGCAGCTTTCCCCCCTTGGTCGACAGGGTCCAAGAGACCCAGTACTTC. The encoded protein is CASSFPPLVDRVQETQYF.